These T cell receptor beta chains were read from a single sample in a study of beta chain features in type 1 diabetes. Only in-frame clones appear in the TCRdb table, and some are missing; sequencing was by immunoSEQ multiplex PCR. The repertoire holds hundreds of thousands of clones, with roughly 16% as singletons. The specimen sequenced was naive CD4+ T cells from blood. These receptors all stem from a man between 18 and 35 years old in good health. Both conserved end residues are part of each CDR3. The D gene is left open where the match is weak. Expanded clones are given a class, and other clones once, few, many or no size at all.

DNA	CDR3	D	J	size	V
TGTGCCAGCTCACCACTAGAGACAGTCTATGGCTACACCTTC	CASSPLETVYGYTF	NA	TRBJ1-2	NA	TRBV18
TGTGCCAGCAGTAGACGTGCGGTTTACAATCAGCCCCAGCATTTT	CASSRRAVYNQPQHF	NA	TRBJ1-5	NA	TRBV5-6
TGCGCCAGCAGCCAAGTGACAGGTCCCTCACCCCTCCACTTT	CASSQVTGPSPLHF	NA	TRBJ1-6	NA	TRBV4-1
TGCAGCGGGAGCCGAGGCCGAGATGGCTACACCTTC	CSGSRGRDGYTF	NA	TRBJ1-2	few	TRBV29-1
TGTGCCAGCAGTTTATCGGCTCAGCCCCAGCATTTT	CASSLSAQPQHF	NA	TRBJ1-5	few	TRBV28
TGTGCCAGCAGTTCACAGGGGGCGCATGGAGCTTTCTTT	CASSSQGAHGAFF	TRBD1	TRBJ1-1	NA	TRBV6-5
TGTGCCAGCTCACCATTTTCTGGACTCGGCAAGGACGAGCAGTACTTC	CASSPFSGLGKDEQYF	NA	TRBJ2-7	NA	TRBV18
TGTGCTAGTGGTTTTGCCACAGATACGCAGTATTTT	CASGFATDTQYF	NA	TRBJ2-3	NA	TRBV12-5
TGTGCCAGCAGCTTAGGAACTAGCGTATACAATGAGCAGTTCTTC	CASSLGTSVYNEQFF	TRBD2	TRBJ2-1	few	TRBV11-3
TGTGCCAGCAGTTCGCAGGGGGTCTACTACGAGCAGTACTTC	CASSSQGVYYEQYF	TRBD1	TRBJ2-7	NA	TRBV28
TGTGCCTGGAGTGGAAGGGGGTTGGGGACCGGGGAGCTGTTTTTT	CAWSGRGLGTGELFF	NA	TRBJ2-2	few	TRBV30
TGTGCCAGCAGCCGCCCGGGACAGTTTTACAATGAGCAGTTCTTC	CASSRPGQFYNEQFF	TRBD1	TRBJ2-1	few	TRBV7-2
TGTGCCAGCAGCTTAGCGCGGACGAGGGAAACAGATACGCAGTATTTT	CASSLARTRETDTQYF	NA	TRBJ2-3	NA	TRBV7-9
TGTGCCAGCAGCCGGTGGGACAGGGGTCTTTATGGCTACACCTTC	CASSRWDRGLYGYTF	TRBD1	TRBJ1-2	NA	TRBV13
TGCAGCGTTGGTTCGGGGGGTTACACTGAAGCTTTCTTT	CSVGSGGYTEAFF	NA	TRBJ1-1	NA	TRBV29-1
TGTGCCAGCAGCAAAAAAAAGGCGGTCGGCTATGGCTACACCTTC	CASSKKKAVGYGYTF	NA	TRBJ1-2	NA	TRBV21-1
TGCAGTGCTAGTCCCAGGGACGAGCAGTACTTC	CSASPRDEQYF	NA	TRBJ2-7	NA	TRBV20-1
TGTGCCAGCAGCTTGGGGGGTAGCACAGATACGCAGTATTTT	CASSLGGSTDTQYF	NA	TRBJ2-3	few	TRBV5-4
TGTGCCAGCAGCGTGACAATCCAAGAGACCCAGTACTTC	CASSVTIQETQYF	NA	TRBJ2-5	few	TRBV7-3
TGTGCCTGGAGTGCGACAGGGGGCCAGCCCCAGCATTTT	CAWSATGGQPQHF	TRBD1	TRBJ1-5	NA	TRBV30
TGTGCCAGCTCCTCAATGGGGGTCACAGCCAAAAACATTCAGTACTTC	CASSSMGVTAKNIQYF	NA	TRBJ2-4	few	TRBV18
TGTGCCAGCAGCCCCCCGGGGTCCGGGCGTACTGAGCAGTTCTTC	CASSPPGSGRTEQFF	NA	TRBJ2-1	NA	TRBV7-2